These 29 T cell receptor beta chains originate from one sample sequenced in a study of T-cell memory formation after mild COVID-19. TCRdb re-called the 5' RACE reads through MiXCR, storing one row per CDR3 protein. Of under 250,000 distinct CDR3 sequences listed, around 25% are singletons. The specimen was PBMCs or a T cell subset sorted from them (not recorded which). All receptors come from an adult woman who had mild COVID-19 (a few samples of this study predate the infection). Cell type and time point are not known.

CDR3 DNA: TGTGCCAGTAGCGAAGACAGGGGGTTTGGGGCCAACGTCCTGACTTTC. Protein product: CASSEDRGFGANVLTF. The V and J genes are TRBV19 and TRBJ2-6; 9 nucleotides agree with TRBD1. Germline-derived CDR1 and CDR2 are LNHDA and SQIVND (reference sequence). V trimming: 6 bases; J trimming: 3 bases; junction bases outside the gene matches: 6. This CDR3 is built from 16 residues.

J is TRBJ2-7 and V is TRBV7-2, with TRBD1 as a possible D gene (6 bases). This CDR3 has 14 amino acids. Between the trimmed V and J ends, which lost 5 bases and 2 bases, there was a span of 13 bases. CDR1 is SGHTA, CDR2 FQGNSA, per germline. In DNA, the CDR3 is TGTGCCAGCAGCCCGAGAAGGGACACCTACGAGCAGTACTTC. Protein product: CASSPRRDTYEQYF. Full variable domain (outside the CDR3, taken from reference TRBV7-2 and TRBJ2-7): GAGVSQSPSNKVTEKGKDVELRCDPISGHTALYWYRQSLGQGLEFLIYFQGNSAPDKSGLPSDRFSAERTGGSVSTLTIQRTQQEDSAVYLCASSPRRDTYEQYFGPGTRLTVT.

This clonotype occurred a few times. This sequence joins TRBV30 and TRBJ1-1; D remains unclear. Germline values: CDR1 GTSNPN, CDR2 SVGIG (reference sequence). The CDR3 loop spans 12 amino acids. V was pared by 2 bases and J by 0 bases, with 4 bases between. CDR3 nucleotides: TGTGCCTGGAGTCGTATGAACACTGAAGCTTTCTTT. Translating it yields CAWSRMNTEAFF.

The rearrangement joins TRBV5-5 to TRBJ2-7, with 8 bases fitting TRBD2. V dropped 3 bases and J dropped 6; count of bases not matched to a gene: 5. The germline gives CDR1 SGHKS, CDR2 YYEKEE (reference sequence). The CDR3 runs to 13 residues. The CDR3 loop is CASSSPGGLEQYF. CDR3 nucleotide sequence: TGTGCCAGCAGCTCCCCGGGGGGGCTCGAGCAGTACTTC. The full variable domain, completed using reference TRBV5-5 and TRBJ2-7, is DAGVTQSPTHLIKTRGQQVTLRCSPISGHKSVSWYQQVLGQGPQFIFQYYEKEERGRGNFPDRFSARQFPNYSSELNVNALLLGDSALYLCASSSPGGLEQYFGPGTRLTVT.

V is TRBV5-1 and J is TRBJ1-2; D gene uncertain. Germline lookup yields CDR1 SGHRS and CDR2 YFSETQ. The ends were cut back, 4 bases at V and 4 bases at J, with 11 bases in the middle. The CDR3 totals 13 residues. CDR3 residues: CASSPSRSYGYTF. CDR3 sequence (DNA): TGCGCCAGCAGCCCGTCCCGGAGCTATGGCTACACCTTC.

This clonotype turned up a few times. V and J are TRBV5-1 and TRBJ2-7; D may be TRBD1 or TRBD2 (5 bases each). The CDR3 is 14 residues long. With 2 bases removed from V and 5 bases from J, the gap between germline ends came to 14 bases. The germline V gene encodes CDR1 SGHRS and CDR2 YFSETQ. The CDR3 spells CASSFGHGDDEQYF. The CDR3 region has the DNA TGCGCCAGCAGCTTCGGACACGGGGACGACGAGCAGTACTTC.

This chain connects TRBV28 to TRBJ2-5; a possible D gene is TRBD2 (6 bases). Germline values: CDR1 MDHEN, CDR2 SYDVKM. The CDR3 has 14 amino acids. Trimming removed 3 bases at V and 5 bases at J, with 13 bases between. CDR3 amino acids: CASSFGGVRETQYF. The CDR3 DNA follows: TGTGCCAGCAGTTTCGGCGGGGTTAGGGAGACCCAGTACTTC. Supplemented by reference TRBV28 and TRBJ2-5, the full variable domain reads DVKVTQSSRYLVKRTGEKVFLECVQDMDHENMFWYRQDPGLGLRLIYFSYDVKMKEKGDIPEGYSVSREKKERFSLILESASTNQTSMYLCASSFGGVRETQYFGPGTRLLVL.

With respect to this clonotype: Germline and junction disagree at one end, which may indicate a read error. The chain employs TRBV9 and TRBJ2-7, with D maybe TRBD2 (5 bases). Germline values: CDR1 SGDLS, CDR2 YYNGEE. The CDR3 spans 14 residues. The CDR3 coding sequence is TGTTCCAGCAGCGTTTCTACTAGCTCCTACGAGCAGTACTTC. Protein: CSSSVSTSSYEQYF.

This chain connects TRBV12-3 or TRBV12-4 to TRBJ2-3; D gene uncertain. The CDR3 totals 15 residues. The ends were cut back, 3 bases at V and 6 bases at J, with 16 bases in the middle. CDR3: CASSLLGTGVDTQYF. CDR3 bases: TGTGCCAGCAGTTTGTTAGGCACGGGTGTGGATACGCAGTATTTT.

The chain carries TRBV20-1 and TRBJ2-7; possible D gene TRBD2, 7 bases. This CDR3 contains 14 residues. Trimming shortened V by 0 bases and J by 7 bases, and 16 bases separated the two germline ends. CDR1 is DFQATT, CDR2 SNEGSKA, per germline (reference sequence). The CDR3 loop reads CSARETGGPREQYF. CDR3 bases: TGCAGTGCTAGAGAAACGGGGGGCCCCCGGGAGCAGTACTTC.

This clonotype appeared a few times. As DNA, the CDR3 is TGCGCCAGCAGCTTGTGGGGCTTGGGCACTGAAGCTTTCTTT. This codes for CASSLWGLGTEAFF. This chain links TRBV5-1 with TRBJ1-1, with D tentatively TRBD1 (5 bases). V gave up 1 base and J gave up 4 bases, with 11 bases separating them. The length of the CDR3 is 14 residues. The germline CDR1 and CDR2 sequences are SGHRS and YFSETQ.

The genes are TRBV2 and TRBJ2-7, with 7 positions matching TRBD1. The CDR3 contains 14 residues. V dropped 10 bases and J dropped 2; count of bases not matched to a gene: 11. CDR1 is SNHLY, CDR2 FYNNEI, per germline. In nucleotides, the CDR3 is TGTGCCACCTACGTGACAGGGAGCCCCTACGAGCAGTACTTC. This encodes CATYVTGSPYEQYF. The variable domain in full, with the rest retrieved from reference TRBV2 and TRBJ2-7, is EPEVTQTPSHQVTQMGQEVILRCVPISNHLYFYWYRQILGQKVEFLVSFYNNEISEKSEIFDDQFSVERPDGSNFTLKIRSTKLEDSAMYFCATYVTGSPYEQYFGPGTRLTVT.

The rearrangement joins TRBV7-2 to TRBJ2-1, with no clear D. CDR1 and CDR2 (germline): SGHTA, FQGNSA. This CDR3 has 13 amino acids. Trimming took 1 base from V and 9 from J, leaving 10 bases between them. This CDR3 is CASSLVRATEQFF. The CDR3 region has the DNA TGTGCCAGCAGCTTAGTTCGGGCTACTGAGCAGTTCTTC.

This clonotype has just a few counts. The chain uses TRBV7-3 and TRBJ2-1; 8 bases are shared with TRBD1. CDR1 is SGHTA, CDR2 FQGTGA, per germline. V shed 5 bases and J 3 bases; nucleotides not matched to a gene: 12. This CDR3 region has 17 residues. The CDR3 loop reads CASSGMGGQGFYNEQFF. CDR3 in DNA: TGTGCCAGCAGCGGTATGGGAGGACAGGGTTTCTACAATGAGCAGTTCTTC.

The genes are TRBV28 and TRBJ2-5; 7 bases fit TRBD2. CDR1 and CDR2 (germline): MDHEN, SYDVKM. V was pared by 3 bases and J by 3 bases, with 10 bases of the junction left unmatched. There are 16 residues in the CDR3. CDR3 nucleotide sequence: TGTGCCAGCAGTTTTTATACTAGCGCAGGGAAAGAGACCCAGTACTTC. Its translation: CASSFYTSAGKETQYF.

Only a few counts were recorded for this clonotype. The V and J genes are TRBV24-1 and TRBJ2-1; TRBD2 matches 11 bases. Trimming cost V 4 bases and J 8 bases; bases outside gene matches: 6. CDR3 size: 15 residues. The V gene's germline CDR1 is KGHDR and CDR2 SFDVKD. This CDR3 reads CATSDPGLAGDEQFF. CDR3 coding DNA: TGTGCCACCAGTGACCCAGGACTAGCGGGCGATGAGCAGTTCTTC.

There are a few counts of this clonotype. The rearrangement uses TRBV5-1 and TRBJ2-5; TRBD2 agrees at 16 bases. Looked up from germline, CDR1 is SGHRS and CDR2 is YFSETQ. The CDR3 has 17 amino acids. The junction had 4 bases not matched to a gene; V was cut back by 4 bases and J by 1 base. In DNA form, the CDR3 reads TGCGCCAGCAGCCCGGGACTAGCGGGGGGGCGCCAAGAGACCCAGTACTTC. This encodes CASSPGLAGGRQETQYF.

CDR3: CASSPGLAGFSYEQYF. The CDR3 DNA sequence: TGTGCCAGCAGCCCCGGACTAGCGGGTTTCTCCTACGAGCAGTACTTC. The chain recombines TRBV5-4 with TRBJ2-7; 11 positions match TRBD2. V trimming: 4 bases; J trimming: 0 bases; junction bases outside the gene matches: 6. CDR1 and CDR2 from the germline V gene are SGHNT and YYREEE (reference sequence). The CDR3 spans 16 residues.

This clonotype turned up a few times. The rearrangement joins TRBV12-3 or TRBV12-4 to TRBJ1-2; 9 bases align to TRBD1. This CDR3 contains 13 residues. V dropped 4 bases and J dropped 10; count of bases not matched to a gene: 7. This CDR3 is CASSSPGQGYYTF. Here the CDR3 DNA reads TGTGCCAGCAGTTCACCGGGACAGGGTTACTACACCTTC.

This clonotype was picked up a small number of times. The chain joins TRBV13 to TRBJ2-4, with D perhaps matching TRBD2 (5 bases). Germline V gene lookup returns CDR1 PRHDT and CDR2 FYEKMQ (reference sequence). The CDR3 is 16 amino acids. Trimming stripped 5 bases from V and 5 bases from J, with 19 bases between. The CDR3 region is CASSPARSGSQNIQYF. Here the CDR3 DNA reads TGTGCCAGCAGCCCCGCTAGGAGCGGCAGCCAAAACATTCAGTACTTC.

A few counts support this clonotype. CDR3 nucleotides: TGCGCCAGCAGCTCCCGACAGCATTCTAACTATGGCTACACCTTC. It is translated as CASSSRQHSNYGYTF. The chain couples TRBV4-1 to TRBJ1-2, with D possibly TRBD1 on 5 matching bases. CDR3 length: 15 amino acids. Per the germline V gene, CDR1 is MGHRA and CDR2 is YSYEKL. Trimming stripped 5 bases from V and 0 bases from J, with 13 bases between.

CDR3: CASSISVMDCEQYF. For the CDR3, the DNA is TGTGCCAGCAGCATAAGCGTGATGGACTGCGAGCAGTACTTC. The rearrangement links TRBV7-3 to TRBJ2-7, with a weak D call TRBD2 (5 bases). The CDR3 runs to 14 residues. Germline assignment: CDR1 SGHTA and CDR2 FQGTGA. V lost 5 bases and J 6 bases, leaving 17 bases between the germline ends.

CDR3 bases: TGTGCCAGCTCACCACGGGGGGCTAGCGGGAGTGTTGAGCAGTTCTTC. Translating it yields CASSPRGASGSVEQFF. The chain recombines TRBV18 with TRBJ2-1, with 10 bases identical to TRBD2. CDR3 length: 16 amino acids. The V gene end was trimmed by 1 base and the J gene end by 9 bases; junction bases not matched to a gene: 9. The V gene's germline CDR1 is KGHSH and CDR2 LQKENI.

The CDR3 region has the DNA TGTGCCAGCAGCGGAACGGTTGAGTGGACCTTC. Translating gives CASSGTVEWTF. The chain carries TRBV7-9 and TRBJ1-2, with D unclear. The CDR3 is 11 residues long. In germline, CDR1 is SEHNR, CDR2 FQNEAQ (reference sequence). V was clipped by 5 bases and J by 14 bases, with 15 bases between them.

The rearrangement uses TRBV5-6 and TRBJ1-1; D uncertain. Trimming removed 4 bases from V and 3 bases from J, with 10 bases in between. Looked up from germline, CDR1 is SGHDT and CDR2 is YYEEEE. CDR3 length: 13 residues. CDR3 loop: CASSPGPDTEAFF. The DNA for the CDR3 is TGTGCCAGCAGCCCCGGACCGGACACTGAAGCTTTCTTT.

This chain uses TRBV19 with TRBJ2-3; 11 bases are a match to TRBD1. The J segment lost 4 bases and the V segment lost 6 bases, leaving 3 bases of the junction unmatched. The CDR3 spans 14 residues. Germline CDR1 is LNHDA and CDR2 is SQIVND (reference sequence). CDR3 region: CASSGQGAADTQYF. Written as DNA, the CDR3 is TGTGCCAGTAGCGGACAGGGGGCGGCAGATACGCAGTATTTT. Using reference TRBV19 and TRBJ2-3 for the parts outside the CDR3, the full variable domain is DGGITQSPKYLFRKEGQNVTLSCEQNLNHDAMYWYRQDPGQGLRLIYYSQIVNDFQKGDIAEGYSVSREKKESFPLTVTSAQKNPTAFYLCASSGQGAADTQYFGPGTRLTVL.

This clonotype has a handful of counts. This sequence joins TRBV7-2 and TRBJ2-4; TRBD1 might be the D (6 bases). V was clipped by 1 base and J by 7 bases, with 14 bases between them. This CDR3 is 15 amino acids long. Germline values: CDR1 SGHTA, CDR2 FQGNSA. In DNA, the CDR3 is TGTGCCAGCAGCTTAGGGTCAGGGGCCCGGAACATTCAGTACTTC. This translates into CASSLGSGARNIQYF.

V is TRBV3-1 and J is TRBJ1-2, with D maybe TRBD1 (6 bases). Germline CDR1 and CDR2: LGHDT and YNNKEL (reference sequence). V was trimmed by 1 base and J by 6 bases, leaving 12 bases between them. This CDR3 spans 14 amino acids. This chain's CDR3 is CASSQGWGHNGYTF. The CDR3 nucleotides are TGTGCCAGCAGCCAAGGCTGGGGGCACAATGGCTACACCTTC. The complete variable domain, with remaining parts taken from reference TRBV3-1 and TRBJ1-2, reads DTAVSQTPKYLVTQMGNDKSIKCEQNLGHDTMYWYKQDSKKFLKIMFSYNNKELIINETVPNRFSPKSPDKAHLNLHINSLELGDSAVYFCASSQGWGHNGYTFGSGTRLTVV.

The rearrangement joins TRBV20-1 to TRBJ2-1, with 7 bases matching TRBD2. The CDR3 runs 15 residues. V dropped 4 bases and J dropped 2; count of bases not matched to a gene: 8. The V gene's germline CDR1 is DFQATT and CDR2 SNEGSKA (reference sequence). The CDR3 reads CSAKVRERTYNEQFF. Here the CDR3 DNA reads TGCAGTGCTAAGGTGCGGGAGAGGACCTACAATGAGCAGTTCTTC.